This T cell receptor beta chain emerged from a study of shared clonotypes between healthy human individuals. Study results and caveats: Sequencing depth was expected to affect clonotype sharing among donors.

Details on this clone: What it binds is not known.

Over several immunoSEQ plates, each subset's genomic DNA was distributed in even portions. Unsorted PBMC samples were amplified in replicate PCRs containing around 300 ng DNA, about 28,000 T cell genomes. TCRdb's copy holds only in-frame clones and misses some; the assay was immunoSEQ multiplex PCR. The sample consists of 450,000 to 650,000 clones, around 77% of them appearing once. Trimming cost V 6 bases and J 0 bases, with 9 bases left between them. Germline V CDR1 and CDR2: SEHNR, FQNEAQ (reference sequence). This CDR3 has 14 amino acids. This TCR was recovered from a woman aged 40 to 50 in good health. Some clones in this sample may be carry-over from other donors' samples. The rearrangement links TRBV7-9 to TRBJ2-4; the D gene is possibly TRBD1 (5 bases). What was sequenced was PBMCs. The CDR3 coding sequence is TGTGCCAGCAGTCCGACAGCAGCCAAAAACATTCAGTACTTC. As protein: CASSPTAAKNIQYF.